The clone carrying this T cell receptor (beta chain) was counted between two and nine times. The data originate from a study of T cells after yellow fever vaccination. TCRdb recomputed calls from the 5' RACE reads with MiXCR, one row per CDR3 protein. The sample holds roughly 300,000 distinct CDR3 sequences, about 7.8% seen once. The CDR3 is made up of 16 amino acids. The sequence derives from a man aged 18 to 35 who received the YFV17D yellow fever vaccine. Specimen: PBMCs, collected around 45 days after the first yellow fever vaccination. V usage is TRBV21-1 and J usage is TRBJ2-5; the DNA was not compared with TRBD2, the D call given in the table. TRBV21-1 is reported as a pseudogene. CDR3 DNA sequence: TGTGCCAGCAGCATTCAAGGGAGGGGGGAGGAAGAGACCCAGTACTTC. Translated: CASSIQGRGEEETQYF.